This T cell receptor beta chain was identified in a study of molecular identifiers for immune sequencing clone quantification. CD8+CD4-CCR7+CD45RA+ sorting gave the naive CD8 T cells. This CDR3 contains 15 residues. The junction had 7 bases not matched to a gene; V was cut back by 6 bases and J by 5 bases. TCRdb analysed the PCR reads with MiXCR anew, one entry per CDR3 protein. The table records a few hundred thousand distinct CDR3 sequences, roughly 23% of them present only once. The sequenced sample consisted of naive CD8+ T cells from blood, with Jurkat cell RNA spiked in. As for subset: FACS-sorted CD8+CD4-CCR7+CD45RA+ naive T cells. The chain joins TRBV12-3 or TRBV12-4 to TRBJ1-5; 10 nucleotides line up with TRBD1. This clonotype was obtained from a human donor in good health. Some libraries in this study had Jurkat cell RNA spiked in. CDR3 sequence reads: CASRTGGRWDQPQHF. CDR3 sequence (DNA): TGTGCCAGCAGGACAGGGGGCAGATGGGATCAGCCCCAGCATTTT.